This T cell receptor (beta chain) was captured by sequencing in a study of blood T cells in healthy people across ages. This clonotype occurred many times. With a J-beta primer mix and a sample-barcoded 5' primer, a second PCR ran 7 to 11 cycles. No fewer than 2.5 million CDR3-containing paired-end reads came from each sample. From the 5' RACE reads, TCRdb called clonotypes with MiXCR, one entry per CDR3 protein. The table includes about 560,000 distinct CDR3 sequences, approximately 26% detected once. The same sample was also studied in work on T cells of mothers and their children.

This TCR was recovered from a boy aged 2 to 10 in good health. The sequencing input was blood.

This chain's CDR3 is CASSLALAGDEQFF. The DNA for the CDR3 is TGTGCCAGCAGCTTAGCACTAGCGGGAGATGAGCAGTTCTTC. This chain joins TRBV7-2 and TRBJ2-1; 11 bases match TRBD2. Looked up from germline, CDR1 is SGHTA and CDR2 is FQGNSA. The CDR3 runs to 14 residues. Germline trimming cut 0 bases from V and 8 bases from J; bases unmatched to any gene: 0.